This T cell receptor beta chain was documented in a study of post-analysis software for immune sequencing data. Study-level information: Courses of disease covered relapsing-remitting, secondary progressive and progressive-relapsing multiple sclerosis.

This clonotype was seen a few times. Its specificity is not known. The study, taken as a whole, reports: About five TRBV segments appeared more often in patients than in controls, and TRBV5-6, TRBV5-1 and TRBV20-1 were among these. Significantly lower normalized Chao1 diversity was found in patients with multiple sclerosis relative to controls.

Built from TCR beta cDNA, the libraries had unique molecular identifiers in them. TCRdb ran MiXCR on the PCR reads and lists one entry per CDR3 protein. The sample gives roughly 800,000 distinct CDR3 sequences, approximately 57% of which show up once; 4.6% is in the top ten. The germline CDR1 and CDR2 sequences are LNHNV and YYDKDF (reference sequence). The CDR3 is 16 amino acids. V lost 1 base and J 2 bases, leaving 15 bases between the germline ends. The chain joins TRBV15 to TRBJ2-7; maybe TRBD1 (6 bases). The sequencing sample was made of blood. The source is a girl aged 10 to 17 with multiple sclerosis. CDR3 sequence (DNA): TGTGCCACCAGCAGAGGTCCGGTAAAGGGGGCCTACGAGCAGTACTTC. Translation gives CATSRGPVKGAYEQYF.